This T cell receptor beta chain derives from a study of blood T cell repertoires in COVID-19. Study overall: Material from acute and convalescent COVID-19 was sourced from the United States, Italy and Spain. The cDNA or gDNA used as material had been derived from T cells, B-cell-depleted T cells, or PBMCs.

Authors' processing steps: Using reference gene primer amplification, nucleated cell counts were estimated. Sequenced by immunoSEQ multiplex PCR; TCRdb stores in-frame clones only, minus some. The V and J calls and the clone size are those of that table, but D and trimming were determined from the DNA. The sample includes 80,000 or so clones, roughly four fifths of them seen just once. Trimming shortened V by 3 bases and J by 7 bases, and 16 bases separated the two germline ends. Germline V gene data show CDR1 as LNHNV and CDR2 as YYDKDF (reference sequence). The CDR3 is made up of 14 amino acids. The chain has TRBV15 and TRBJ2-7, with D possibly TRBD1 on 6 matching bases. The clonotype was recovered from a man older than 75 with acute or convalescent COVID-19. Sequencing was done on a sample of peripheral blood. The CDR3 region is CATSSNTGTGEQYF. The CDR3 DNA reads TGTGCCACCAGCAGTAACACAGGGACCGGGGAGCAGTACTTC.